This TCR beta chain was sequenced in a study of response to subunit inactivated influenza vaccine. Study-wide points: Authors suggested each seasonal flu vaccination may recruit only limited numbers of new T cells.

CDR3 length equals 16 residues. Per germline, CDR1 LNHDA and CDR2 SQIVND (reference sequence). V was trimmed by 3 bases and J by 5 bases, leaving 17 bases between them. About this clonotype itself: Its antigen remains unknown.

A single record per CDR3 protein comes from TCRdb applying MiXCR to the RT-PCR reads. This sample has hundreds of thousands of distinct CDR3 sequences, with about 15% found just once. The sample consisted of PBMCs from blood, taken 14 to 15 days before vaccination. The TCR comes from a man aged 50 to 60 who received an inactivated influenza vaccine. The V call is TRBV19, the J call TRBJ2-1; D is possibly TRBD2 (5 bases). In DNA form, the CDR3 reads TGTGCCAGTAGTATCTGGCTAGCTCGGAACAACAATGAGCAGTTCTTC. Its protein product is CASSIWLARNNNEQFF. The full variable domain, its missing parts supplied by reference TRBV19 and TRBJ2-1, is DGGITQSPKYLFRKEGQNVTLSCEQNLNHDAMYWYRQDPGQGLRLIYYSQIVNDFQKGDIAEGYSVSREKKESFPLTVTSAQKNPTAFYLCASSIWLARNNNEQFFGPGTRLTVL.